This TCR beta chain appears in the sequencing data of a study of blood T cell repertoires in COVID-19. Germline assignment: CDR1 LNHDA and CDR2 SQIVND (reference sequence). The V gene end was trimmed by 3 bases and the J gene end by 6 bases; junction bases not matched to a gene: 5. This CDR3 has 15 residues. Produced via immunoSEQ multiplex PCR; TCRdb's table is partial and in-frame only. The sample contains fewer than 200,000 clones, approximately 90% of which appear only once. The sequenced material came from peripheral blood. The chain joins TRBV19 to TRBJ2-1, with 10 bases matching TRBD2. The clonotype comes from a man in his forties with active or convalescent COVID-19. CDR3: CASSILAGGGNEQFF. The CDR3 bases are TGTGCCAGTAGTATCTTAGCGGGAGGCGGCAATGAGCAGTTCTTC.